This T cell receptor beta chain stems from a study of control samples from healthy donors and cancer patients. V was pared by 6 bases and J by 1 base, with 9 bases between. Germline V gene sequence: CDR1 SGHAT, CDR2 FQNNGV. The CDR3 consists of 13 residues. Clones were read by immunoSEQ multiplex PCR, and TCRdb kept only the in-frame ones, dropping some. This sample has 150,000 to 200,000 clones, with 91% found just once. The sample taken for sequencing was blood. The gene calls are TRBV11-2 and TRBJ1-1; possibly TRBD1 for D (5 bases). The origin of this receptor is a woman in her twenties or thirties in good health. This chain's CDR3 is CASRGTENTEAFF. The DNA for the CDR3 is TGTGCCAGCAGAGGGACGGAGAACACTGAAGCTTTCTTT.